This T cell receptor beta chain is from a study of post-analysis software for immune sequencing data. Study findings and constraints: F-measure co-clustering was strong for batch-matched samples. Among a handful of TRBV segments more frequent in patients than controls were TRBV5-6, TRBV5-1 and TRBV20-1.

From germline, CDR1 is SGHVS and CDR2 FQNEAQ. The CDR3 contains 17 residues. V lost 2 bases, J lost 2 bases, and 17 bases lay in between. The library was made from cDNA and included unique molecular identifiers. Some 500,000 cDNA molecules were obtained per 1 to 10 million input T cells. In TCRdb, the PCR reads were re-called with MiXCR into one record per CDR3 protein. The sample has under 900,000 distinct CDR3 sequences; approximately 53% are singletons. With respect to this clonotype: Its antigen is not identified.

The chain carries TRBV7-8 and TRBJ2-3; D unclear. Sequences were obtained from blood. This clonotype was sampled from a girl aged 10-17 years with multiple sclerosis. The CDR3 sequence: CASSLYPTGSITDTQYF. CDR3 in DNA: TGTGCCAGCAGCTTATACCCGACCGGTTCAATCACAGATACGCAGTATTTT.